A single sample gave rise to the 32 T cell receptor beta chains below, sequenced in a study of monozygotic twins with cystic fibrosis. Sequenced by immunoSEQ multiplex PCR; TCRdb stores in-frame clones only, minus some. The table lists around 10,000 clones, approximately 99.4% of them singletons. Input material: blood. The receptors stem from a man aged 18-30 years with cystic fibrosis.

The chain links TRBV28 to TRBJ2-5; TRBD1 matches 9 bases. Germline CDR1 and CDR2: MDHEN and SYDVKM. V lost 4 bases to trimming and J lost 6 bases; unmatched junction nucleotides: 12. The CDR3 covers 16 residues. CDR3 nucleotide sequence: TGTGCCAGCAGTTCTCCCCCGGGACAGGGAATGCAGACCCAGTACTTC. Translated, it gives CASSSPPGQGMQTQYF.

V gene TRBV5-3 combines with J gene TRBJ2-5, with TRBD1 as a possible D gene (5 bases). TRBV5-3 is recorded as an ORF, its role being uncertain. The CDR3 has 13 residues. Trimming removed 8 bases at V and 10 bases at J, with 21 bases between. CDR3 amino acids: CASSIRTNWDQYF. As DNA, the CDR3 is TGTGCCAGCAGTATCCGGACAAACTGGGACCAGTACTTC.

The CDR3 reads CASSQEPSAGSFF. CDR3 DNA sequence: TGTGCCAGCAGCCAAGAACCCTCAGCGGGTTCTTTCTTT. J is TRBJ1-1 and V is TRBV4-2, with D hard to call. V gave up 0 bases and J gave up 12 bases, with 14 bases separating them. This CDR3 spans 13 amino acids. Germline V gene data show CDR1 as LGHNA and CDR2 as YNFKEQ.

The chain combines TRBV9 with TRBJ2-3; no reliable D call. Trimming took 0 bases from V and 4 from J, leaving 9 bases between them. There are 14 residues in the CDR3. Germline CDR1 and CDR2: SGDLS and YYNGEE. CDR3 in amino acids: CASSVVPGADTQYF. The CDR3 bases are TGTGCCAGCAGCGTAGTCCCAGGCGCAGATACGCAGTATTTT.

V usage is TRBV5-5 and J usage is TRBJ1-6, with D unresolved. This CDR3 has 18 residues. CDR1 SGHKS and CDR2 YYEKEE come from the germline V gene (reference sequence). The germline V and J ends were trimmed by 2 bases and 0 bases, with 15 bases remaining between them. CDR3 sequence (DNA): TGTGCCAGCAGCTTTACAGCAACCCGGAGCTCCTATAATTCACCCCTCCACTTT. This translates into CASSFTATRSSYNSPLHF.

The chain recombines TRBV6-4 with TRBJ2-2, with 9 bases lining up with TRBD2. From germline, CDR1 is MRHNA and CDR2 SNTAGT. V shed 5 bases, J shed 0 bases, and the junction held 7 bases outside the gene matches. The CDR3 runs 17 residues. The CDR3 bases are TGTGCCAGCAGTCTTTTAGCGGGGGCCGCGAACACCGGGGAGCTGTTTTTT. This sequence encodes CASSLLAGAANTGELFF.

The chain couples TRBV30 to TRBJ2-6, with TRBD1 matching over 12 bases. The length of the CDR3 is 17 residues. The V gene end was trimmed by 0 bases and the J gene end by 3 bases; junction bases not matched to a gene: 3. CDR1 and CDR2 from the germline V gene are GTSNPN and SVGIG (reference sequence). This CDR3 is CAWSVRDRGLGANVLTF. In DNA, the CDR3 is TGTGCCTGGAGTGTCCGGGACAGGGGGCTTGGGGCCAACGTCCTGACTTTC.

The sample holds one count of this clone. The CDR3 DNA reads TGTGCCAGCAGCTTACGTTTACGGCTAGCGGGCTTGGAGACCCAGTACTTC. Translating it yields CASSLRLRLAGLETQYF. The chain joins TRBV7-9 to TRBJ2-5; 8 bases fit TRBD2. The trim removed 2 bases at V and 5 bases at J, leaving 13 bases unmatched. This CDR3 is 17 amino acids long. CDR1 and CDR2 (germline): SEHNR, FQNEAQ (reference sequence).

The chain employs TRBV6-6 and TRBJ1-2, with 7 bases matching TRBD1. V shed 0 bases and J 4 bases; nucleotides not matched to a gene: 5. The CDR3 extends over 15 amino acids. The germline CDR1 and CDR2 sequences are MNHNY and SVGAGI (reference sequence). The CDR3 coding sequence is TGTGCCAGCAGTTACTCGGGACAGATCCTCTATGGCTACACCTTC. It encodes CASSYSGQILYGYTF.

This rearrangement joins TRBV19 to TRBJ1-1; D is unresolved. From germline, CDR1 is LNHDA and CDR2 SQIVND (reference sequence). This CDR3 contains 15 residues. The germline V and J ends were trimmed by 5 bases and 3 bases, with 16 bases remaining between them. CDR3 residues: CASSGSRIRDTEAFF. DNA of the CDR3: TGTGCCAGTAGTGGTTCGAGGATTAGGGACACTGAAGCTTTCTTT. Drawing the rest from reference TRBV19 and TRBJ1-1, the complete variable domain is DGGITQSPKYLFRKEGQNVTLSCEQNLNHDAMYWYRQDPGQGLRLIYYSQIVNDFQKGDIAEGYSVSREKKESFPLTVTSAQKNPTAFYLCASSGSRIRDTEAFFGQGTRLTVV.

The J gene is TRBJ2-1, the V gene TRBV27; the D is unclear. Trimming shortened V by 7 bases and J by 6 bases, and 13 bases separated the two germline ends. This CDR3 is built from 13 residues. Germline V gives CDR1 MNHEY, CDR2 SMNVEV (reference sequence). DNA for the CDR3: TGTGCCAGCATACAACTGGGCCGCAATGAGCAGTTCTTC. Translation: CASIQLGRNEQFF.

The V call is TRBV7-9, the J call TRBJ2-1, with a possible D match to TRBD2 (5 bases). The germline V gene has CDR1 SEHNR and CDR2 FQNEAQ (reference sequence). The ends were cut back, 1 base at V and 4 bases at J, with 8 bases in the middle. CDR3 length: 14 amino acids. The CDR3 sequence: CASSLGGLYNEQFF. CDR3 nucleotide sequence: TGTGCCAGCAGCTTAGGCGGGCTATACAATGAGCAGTTCTTC.

The CDR3 protein is CASSLLGRESSDTQYF. CDR3 DNA sequence: TGTGCCAGCAGCCTTCTTGGGCGGGAGTCTTCGGATACGCAGTATTTT. J is TRBJ2-3 and V is TRBV9; 7 bases are a match to TRBD2. In germline, CDR1 is SGDLS, CDR2 YYNGEE. The CDR3 has 16 residues. Trimming at V came to 4 bases and at J to 6 bases, leaving 14 bases not matched to a gene.

The V and J genes are TRBV13 and TRBJ2-1, with D perhaps matching TRBD1 (5 bases). Germline assignment: CDR1 PRHDT and CDR2 FYEKMQ (reference sequence). The CDR3 has 13 residues. V gave up 1 base and J gave up 5 bases, with 6 bases separating them. Here the CDR3 DNA reads TGTGCCAGCAGCTTAGCAGGGAACAATGAGCAGTTCTTC. Residues: CASSLAGNNEQFF.

The CDR3 region has the DNA TGTGCCAGCAGCTTAGCGGGGGGAGGCACCGGGGAGCTGTTTTTT. Residues: CASSLAGGGTGELFF. V and J are TRBV7-6 and TRBJ2-2; a possible D gene is TRBD2 (6 bases). Deletions cut 0 bases from V and 4 bases from J, with 9 bases between. Germline loops: CDR1 SGHVS, CDR2 FNYEAQ. This CDR3 has 15 amino acids.

The rearrangement joins TRBV4-2 to TRBJ2-6; TRBD1 agrees at 7 bases. The CDR3 is 21 amino acids. Trimming took 0 bases from V and 0 from J; bases not matched to a gene: 14. Germline CDR1 LGHNA, CDR2 YNFKEQ. The CDR3 loop is CASSQDMVGQGVFSGANVLTF. The CDR3 DNA sequence: TGTGCCAGCAGCCAAGATATGGTCGGGCAGGGGGTGTTCTCTGGGGCCAACGTCCTGACTTTC.

This chain connects TRBV10-3 to TRBJ2-6; D gene uncertain. V shed 3 bases and J shed 1 base, with 4 bases lying between them. The CDR3 runs to 14 residues. Germline V gene sequence: CDR1 ENHRY, CDR2 SYGVKD. CDR3 in amino acids: CAISDSSGANVLTF. CDR3 coding DNA: TGTGCCATCAGTGATTCGTCTGGGGCCAACGTCCTGACTTTC.

This rearrangement joins TRBV28 to TRBJ1-1; tentative D call: TRBD1 (6 bases). The CDR3 extends over 15 amino acids. Germline loops: CDR1 MDHEN, CDR2 SYDVKM. V was shortened by 5 bases and J by 1 base, with 14 bases between the two germline ends. CDR3 loop: CASSRLPGANTEAFF. In nucleotides, the CDR3 is TGTGCCAGCAGTCGACTTCCGGGGGCGAACACTGAAGCTTTCTTT.

The chain employs TRBV10-3 and TRBJ2-7, with 7 positions matching TRBD1. The germline gives CDR1 ENHRY, CDR2 SYGVKD. This CDR3 contains 15 residues. Trimming cost V 6 bases and J 7 bases; bases outside gene matches: 15. The CDR3 DNA follows: TGTGCCATCAGAGGACAGGACAAGACTATGGGAGAGCAGTACTTC. It encodes CAIRGQDKTMGEQYF.

The chain is built from TRBV7-9 and TRBJ1-1, with unresolved D. With 2 bases removed from V and 1 base from J, the gap between germline ends came to 5 bases. The CDR3 length is 13 residues. The germline V gene has CDR1 SEHNR and CDR2 FQNEAQ (reference sequence). The DNA of the CDR3 is TGTGCCAGCAGCTTAAGCGGGAACACTGAAGCTTTCTTT. This gives the protein CASSLSGNTEAFF.

The table lists this clone with a count of one. The V gene is TRBV28, the J gene TRBJ2-7; 7 nucleotides align to TRBD2. Trimming removed 6 bases from V and 1 base from J; junction bases left unmatched: 3. The germline V gene has CDR1 MDHEN and CDR2 SYDVKM. This CDR3 has 13 amino acids. The CDR3 DNA reads as TGTGCCAGCAGAGTAGCGGGTTCCTACGAGCAGTACTTC. Translated, it gives CASRVAGSYEQYF.

The chain uses TRBV10-1 and TRBJ2-1; either TRBD1 or TRBD2 may fit D (5 bases each). Germline CDR1 is WNHNN and CDR2 is SYGVQD (reference sequence). The CDR3 contains 15 residues. V lost 2 bases to trimming and J lost 7 bases, with 15 bases between them. CDR3 coding DNA: TGCGCCAGCAGTGAGAATTTGGGGGAGTCAAATGAGCAGTTCTTC. This encodes CASSENLGESNEQFF.

The V call is TRBV14, the J call TRBJ1-4, with 8 bases lining up with TRBD1. V lost 0 bases to trimming and J lost 7 bases; unmatched junction nucleotides: 10. Per germline, CDR1 SGHDN and CDR2 FVKESK. The CDR3 contains 17 residues. The CDR3 loop is CASSQDQWSGGGEKLFF. The CDR3 nucleotides read TGTGCCAGCAGCCAAGATCAATGGTCAGGGGGCGGTGAAAAACTGTTTTTT.

This clone was seen once. The chain combines TRBV30 with TRBJ2-1, with D tentatively TRBD2 (6 bases). Trimming pared 2 bases from V and 8 bases from J, leaving 13 bases between. CDR1 is GTSNPN and CDR2 is SVGIG in the germline V gene (reference sequence). The CDR3 runs to 13 residues. The CDR3 spells CAWSFLWRDEQFF. The DNA for the CDR3 is TGTGCCTGGAGTTTTTTGTGGAGGGATGAGCAGTTCTTC.

The V call is TRBV5-1, the J call TRBJ2-3; D gene unclear. The V end lost 1 base, the J end lost 2 bases, and 11 bases lay between the germline ends. The germline CDR1 and CDR2 sequences are SGHRS and YFSETQ. The CDR3 is made up of 15 amino acids. CDR3 sequence reads: CASSLLPGHTDTQYF. CDR3 nucleotides: TGCGCCAGCAGCTTGCTTCCAGGCCACACAGATACGCAGTATTTT.

DNA for the CDR3: TGTGCCAGCCGTCCCTTACAGGGGACTCAGCCCCAGCATTTT. It is translated as CASRPLQGTQPQHF. The chain couples TRBV6-1 to TRBJ1-5, with TRBD1 identical over 7 bases. J was trimmed by 6 bases and V by 8 bases; bases with no gene match: 10. The CDR3 has 14 residues. The germline V gene has CDR1 MNHNS and CDR2 SASEGT.

The V call is TRBV4-1, the J call TRBJ1-5; TRBD1 aligns across 8 bases. After removal of 0 bases from V and 9 bases from J, the junction contained 10 bases not matched to a gene. Germline assignment: CDR1 MGHRA and CDR2 YSYEKL. CDR3 length equals 16 residues. CDR3 nucleotide sequence: TGCGCCAGCAGCCAAGATACTCAGGGGGCGCTCCGGCCCCAGCATTTT. Translated: CASSQDTQGALRPQHF.

The chain uses TRBV5-1 and TRBJ1-1, with TRBD1 identical over 9 bases. The CDR3 sequence is 17 residues long. Germline-derived CDR1 and CDR2 are SGHRS and YFSETQ. V gave up 5 bases and J gave up 3 bases; unmatched junction bases: 14. The chain's CDR3 is CASREDGTGFRDTEAFF. DNA for the CDR3: TGCGCCAGCAGAGAAGACGGGACAGGGTTTCGAGACACTGAAGCTTTCTTT.

Note on this clone: The sample has other DNA sequences that encode this CDR3 too. The chain joins TRBV5-1 to TRBJ2-3; possibly TRBD2 for D (6 bases). The CDR3 is 16 residues long. CDR1 SGHRS and CDR2 YFSETQ come from the germline V gene. V was cut by 0 bases and J by 0 bases, with 11 bases left in between. The CDR3, as DNA: TGCGCCAGCAGCTTGGTCGGCGGGGCCAGCACAGATACGCAGTATTTT. Translating gives CASSLVGGASTDTQYF.

V gene TRBV5-6 combines with J gene TRBJ1-2, with D possibly TRBD1 on 6 matching bases. This CDR3 contains 16 residues. Germline CDR1 reads SGHDT; CDR2 reads YYEEEE. Trimming pared 3 bases from V and 5 bases from J, leaving 20 bases between. CDR3 amino acids: CASSSGAEAGVYGYTF. CDR3 nucleotide sequence: TGTGCCAGCAGCTCCGGCGCGGAGGCAGGGGTTTATGGCTACACCTTC.

This chain joins TRBV4-1 and TRBJ2-3; possible D gene TRBD1, 6 bases. V dropped 4 bases and J dropped 0 bases, with 17 bases sitting between them. The CDR3 totals 17 residues. Germline V gene sequence: CDR1 MGHRA, CDR2 YSYEKL. In DNA, the CDR3 is TGCGCCAGCAGCCTTCCAGAAGGGGGATTCAGCACAGATACGCAGTATTTT. Translation: CASSLPEGGFSTDTQYF.

The chain joins TRBV11-2 to TRBJ1-2, with D possibly matching TRBD1 (5 bases). The CDR3 sequence is 15 residues long. V was pared by 5 bases and J by 3 bases, with 16 bases between. From germline, CDR1 is SGHAT and CDR2 FQNNGV. The CDR3 DNA is TGTGCCAGCAGCCCCGTTCGGTCAGGGCACTATGGCTACACCTTC. It encodes CASSPVRSGHYGYTF. The complete variable domain, with remaining parts taken from reference TRBV11-2 and TRBJ1-2, reads EAGVAQSPRYKIIEKRQSVAFWCNPISGHATLYWYQQILGQGPKLLIQFQNNGVVDDSQLPKDRFSAERLKGVDSTLKIQPAKLEDSAVYLCASSPVRSGHYGYTFGSGTRLTVV.